The 29 T cell receptor beta chains below come from one sample, sequenced in a study of blood T cell repertoires in COVID-19. Assay: immunoSEQ multiplex PCR; the TCRdb copy retains only in-frame clones and omits some. The sample records roughly 110,000 clones, about 89% being singletons. The sequenced sample was peripheral blood. The receptors derive from a middle-aged man with active or convalescent COVID-19.

The chain employs TRBV2 and TRBJ2-1; D possibly corresponds to TRBD1 (6 bases). The length of the CDR3 is 13 residues. The V gene's germline CDR1 is SNHLY and CDR2 FYNNEI. Trimming took 8 bases from V and 6 from J, leaving 14 bases between them. This chain's CDR3 is CASLLLQGNEQFF. In nucleotides, the CDR3 is TGTGCCAGCCTGTTATTACAGGGCAATGAGCAGTTCTTC.

The CDR3, as DNA: TGTGCCAGCAGCCTTACAGGGGTTGAAGCTTTCTTT. It specifies CASSLTGVEAFF. The rearrangement links TRBV3-1 (or the pseudogene TRBV3-2) to TRBJ1-1, with 7 nucleotides matching TRBD1. The CDR3 contains 12 residues. The germline gives CDR1 LGHDT, CDR2 YNNKEL (reference sequence). V was clipped by 4 bases and J by 7 bases; unmatched bases: 3.

The table lists this clone with a count of one. The rearrangement links TRBV30 to TRBJ1-2; D is ambiguous. Germline CDR1 is GTSNPN and CDR2 is SVGIG (reference sequence). The CDR3 has 14 residues. The V and J ends lost 4 bases and 2 bases respectively, with 14 bases between them. For the CDR3, the DNA is TGTGCCTGGACATCTATAAGCTCCAACTATGGCTACACCTTC. Its protein is CAWTSISSNYGYTF.

V usage is TRBV23-1 and J usage is TRBJ1-6, with 8 bases lining up with TRBD1. TRBV23-1 is an open reading frame whose function is uncertain. CDR3 size: 17 residues. The V gene end was trimmed by 7 bases and the J gene end by 8 bases; junction bases not matched to a gene: 16. CDR3 protein: CASIASLTGVIDSPLHF. The CDR3, as DNA: TGCGCCAGCATTGCATCGTTGACAGGGGTAATAGATTCACCCCTCCACTTT.

This sequence joins TRBV24-1 and TRBJ1-3; D is unclear. With 10 bases removed from V and 3 bases from J, the gap between germline ends came to 6 bases. The CDR3 is 11 residues long. Germline V lookup: CDR1 KGHDR, CDR2 SFDVKD. For the CDR3, the DNA is TGTGCCACGGAGTATGGAAACACCATATATTTT. Translating it yields CATEYGNTIYF.

This sequence joins TRBV25-1 and TRBJ2-7; D is unresolved. Germline-derived CDR1 and CDR2 are MGHDK and SYGVNS. There are 12 residues in the CDR3. Between the trimmed V and J ends, which lost 5 bases and 3 bases, there was a span of 8 bases. The CDR3 sequence is CASSQFNYEQYF. CDR3 in DNA: TGTGCCAGCAGTCAATTCAACTACGAGCAGTACTTC.

The chain has TRBV29-1 and TRBJ1-1; D may be TRBD1 (6 bases). Germline V gene data show CDR1 as SQVTM and CDR2 as ANQGSEA. The V gene lost 4 bases and the J gene lost 7 bases, with 10 bases spanning the gap. The CDR3 sequence is 11 residues long. Written as DNA, the CDR3 is TGCAGCGTTGGGACAGCCATTGAAGCTTTCTTT. It translates to CSVGTAIEAFF.

V usage is TRBV12-3 or TRBV12-4 and J usage is TRBJ1-4; D gene uncertain. This CDR3 contains 11 residues. V lost 5 bases and J 5 bases, leaving 3 bases between the germline ends. As DNA, the CDR3 is TGTGCCAGCAGTCTAAATGAAAAACTGTTTTTT. This sequence encodes CASSLNEKLFF.

The rearrangement joins TRBV7-2 to TRBJ1-3, with D possibly TRBD1 on 6 matching bases. With 2 bases removed from V and 0 bases from J, the gap between germline ends came to 11 bases. The length of the CDR3 is 16 residues. Germline CDR1 reads SGHTA; CDR2 reads FQGNSA. The CDR3 nucleotides are TGTGCCAGCAGCTTACAGGGGCCCCCCTCTGGAAACACCATATATTTT. It is translated as CASSLQGPPSGNTIYF.

The V and J genes are TRBV5-4 and TRBJ2-1; TRBD2 matches at 14 bases. The junction had 13 bases not matched to a gene; V was cut back by 4 bases and J by 4 bases. Looked up from germline, CDR1 is SGHNT and CDR2 is YYREEE (reference sequence). The CDR3 runs to 19 residues. CDR3 sequence (DNA): TGTGCCAGCAGCCTGGGTGGGACTAGCGGGAGTTGGAGGTACAATGAGCAGTTCTTC. Protein product: CASSLGGTSGSWRYNEQFF. Full variable domain (outside the CDR3, taken from reference TRBV5-4 and TRBJ2-1): ETGVTQSPTHLIKTRGQQVTLRCSSQSGHNTVSWYQQALGQGPQFIFQYYREEENGRGNFPPRFSGLQFPNYSSELNVNALELDDSALYLCASSLGGTSGSWRYNEQFFGPGTRLTVL.

A remark on this clone: The same CDR3 arises from other DNA sequences in this sample as well. This chain connects TRBV5-1 to TRBJ1-1, with no clear D. Per germline, CDR1 SGHRS and CDR2 YFSETQ. V was cut by 0 bases and J by 2 bases, with 5 bases left in between. The CDR3 is 13 residues long. This chain's CDR3 is CASSLAGNTEAFF. For the CDR3, the DNA is TGCGCCAGCAGCTTGGCAGGAAACACTGAAGCTTTCTTT.

The chain recombines TRBV7-9 with TRBJ1-1, with D perhaps TRBD1 (6 bases). CDR3 length equals 16 residues. Germline V gene sequence: CDR1 SEHNR, CDR2 FQNEAQ (reference sequence). The ends were cut back, 5 bases at V and 6 bases at J, with 22 bases in the middle. The chain's CDR3 is CASSPALGGQKAEAFF. CDR3 in DNA: TGTGCCAGCAGCCCCGCTTTGGGGGGGCAAAAGGCTGAAGCTTTCTTT.

Only one count was recorded for this clone. The J gene is TRBJ1-6, the V gene TRBV7-8, with D unresolved. In germline, CDR1 is SGHVS, CDR2 FQNEAQ. The length of the CDR3 is 12 residues. Trimming pared 5 bases from V and 4 bases from J, leaving 3 bases between. This CDR3 reads CASSPYNSPLHF. The CDR3 coding sequence is TGTGCCAGCAGCCCGTATAATTCACCCCTCCACTTT.

This rearrangement joins TRBV2 to TRBJ1-1, with 7 bases that match TRBD1. The CDR3 is 12 residues long. Germline V gives CDR1 SNHLY, CDR2 FYNNEI. J was trimmed by 8 bases and V by 6 bases; bases with no gene match: 6. CDR3 residues: CASRPLDREAFF. The CDR3 coding sequence is TGTGCCAGCAGGCCATTGGACAGGGAAGCTTTCTTT.

This chain uses TRBV4-3 with TRBJ2-7; 12 bases are a match to TRBD2. After removal of 3 bases from V and 4 bases from J, the junction contained 7 bases not matched to a gene. The CDR3 runs to 16 residues. Per germline, CDR1 LGHNA and CDR2 YSLEER. CDR3 nucleotides: TGCGCCAGCAGCCAGGCGACTAGCGGGAGTAGGTACGAGCAGTACTTC. Translation: CASSQATSGSRYEQYF.

This clone was seen only once. The chain has TRBV4-1 and TRBJ2-7, with 10 bases aligning to TRBD2. CDR3 length: 18 amino acids. Germline V gives CDR1 MGHRA, CDR2 YSYEKL. J gave up 5 bases and V 3 bases, and 16 bases lay outside the gene matches. The CDR3: CASSHLGIKREGPHEQYF. DNA for the CDR3: TGCGCCAGCAGCCACCTCGGTATAAAGCGGGAGGGCCCCCACGAGCAGTACTTC.

The chain carries TRBV5-1 and TRBJ1-3, with D unclear. Looked up from germline, CDR1 is SGHRS and CDR2 is YFSETQ. This CDR3 region has 18 residues. V lost 0 bases to trimming and J lost 4 bases, with 20 bases between them. The CDR3 is CASSLGPSRRVSGNTIYF. The CDR3, as DNA: TGCGCCAGCAGCTTGGGTCCCTCTCGGAGGGTCTCCGGAAACACCATATATTTT. Full variable domain (missing parts from reference TRBV5-1 and TRBJ1-3): KAGVTQTPRYLIKTRGQQVTLSCSPISGHRSVSWYQQTPGQGLQFLFEYFSETQRNKGNFPGRFSGRQFSNSRSEMNVSTLELGDSALYLCASSLGPSRRVSGNTIYFGEGSWLTVV.

V usage is TRBV4-3 and J usage is TRBJ2-3, with 8 bases that match TRBD2. The CDR3 totals 16 residues. Germline CDR1 LGHNA, CDR2 YSLEER. V trimming: 0 bases; J trimming: 4 bases; junction bases outside the gene matches: 6. CDR3 region: CASSQEGTSPADTQYF. The CDR3 DNA follows: TGCGCCAGCAGCCAAGAAGGGACTAGTCCTGCAGATACGCAGTATTTT.

The chain is built from TRBV3-1 (or the pseudogene TRBV3-2) and TRBJ1-4, with 7 bases that match TRBD1. The V segment lost 2 bases and the J segment 8 bases; nucleotides outside the gene matches: 8. CDR3 size: 15 residues. The germline CDR1 and CDR2 sequences are LGHDT and YNNKEL (reference sequence). CDR3 sequence reads: CASSQSTGRNEKLFF. Here the CDR3 DNA reads TGTGCCAGCAGCCAATCGACAGGGCGGAACGAAAAACTGTTTTTT.

This clone occurred once. The genes are TRBV6-5 and TRBJ1-2; D not resolved. CDR1 and CDR2 from the germline V gene are MNHEY and SVGAGI. Trimming left V 10 bases short and J 7 bases short, with 19 bases between. CDR3 size: 13 residues. In DNA, the CDR3 is TGTGCCACCCGAACGTCAGGTGGATCTGGCTACACCTTC. Protein: CATRTSGGSGYTF.

The V and J genes are TRBV4-1 and TRBJ2-5, with TRBD1 as a possible D gene (6 bases). V lost 1 base and J 2 bases, leaving 8 bases between the germline ends. Per the germline V gene, CDR1 is MGHRA and CDR2 is YSYEKL. This CDR3 has 14 residues. CDR3 sequence: CASSQADSQETQYF. CDR3 bases: TGCGCCAGCAGCCAAGCGGACAGTCAAGAGACCCAGTACTTC.

This rearrangement joins TRBV28 to TRBJ1-1; 8 nucleotides line up with TRBD1. Per germline, CDR1 MDHEN and CDR2 SYDVKM. J lost 8 bases, V lost 3 bases, and 8 bases had no gene match. The CDR3 is 14 amino acids. The CDR3: CASSFPSRGPEAFF. CDR3 bases: TGTGCCAGCAGTTTCCCTTCCAGGGGGCCAGAAGCTTTCTTT.

This chain joins TRBV3-1 (or the pseudogene TRBV3-2) and TRBJ1-1; TRBD1 is a possible D gene (5 bases). With 4 bases removed from V and 0 bases from J, the gap between germline ends came to 15 bases. The CDR3 has 16 amino acids. CDR1 and CDR2 (germline): LGHDT, YNNKEL (reference sequence). The CDR3: CASSPVGGTLNTEAFF. CDR3 nucleotides: TGTGCCAGCAGCCCCGTGGGTGGGACTTTGAACACTGAAGCTTTCTTT.

The chain links TRBV28 to TRBJ1-4, with 9 bases fitting TRBD1. V lost 5 bases to trimming and J lost 6 bases; unmatched junction nucleotides: 16. Germline loops: CDR1 MDHEN, CDR2 SYDVKM. The CDR3 consists of 18 residues. CDR3 loop: CASSPPTGTGQSDEKLFF. The CDR3 bases are TGTGCCAGCAGTCCCCCCACCGGGACAGGGCAGTCGGATGAAAAACTGTTTTTT.

This chain joins TRBV6-5 and TRBJ2-3; the match to TRBD2 covers 7 bases. This CDR3 spans 14 amino acids. CDR1 is MNHEY, CDR2 SVGAGI, per germline. V lost 8 bases, J lost 3 bases, and 8 bases stayed unmatched. This CDR3 reads CASGYRGRTDTQYF. The CDR3 coding sequence is TGTGCCAGCGGATACCGCGGGAGAACAGATACGCAGTATTTT.

The chain links TRBV11-2 to TRBJ2-3; D gene unclear. V was cut by 0 bases and J by 6 bases, with 7 bases left in between. CDR1 and CDR2 (germline): SGHAT, FQNNGV. The CDR3 is 13 residues long. The CDR3 nucleotides are TGTGCCAGCAGCTTAGATCTAGAGGATACGCAGTATTTT. This translates into CASSLDLEDTQYF.

J is TRBJ1-1 and V is TRBV7-2; TRBD1 agrees at 7 bases. This CDR3 is built from 15 residues. The V gene end was trimmed by 5 bases and the J gene end by 5 bases; junction bases not matched to a gene: 11. Germline V gene lookup returns CDR1 SGHTA and CDR2 FQGNSA. For the CDR3, the DNA is TGTGCCAGCAGCCTTACAGGGGTAAAGTCTACTGAAGCTTTCTTT. It encodes CASSLTGVKSTEAFF. The full variable domain, in which reference TRBV7-2 and TRBJ1-1 provide the parts outside the CDR3, is GAGVSQSPSNKVTEKGKDVELRCDPISGHTALYWYRQSLGQGLEFLIYFQGNSAPDKSGLPSDRFSAERTGGSVSTLTIQRTQQEDSAVYLCASSLTGVKSTEAFFGQGTRLTVV.

The genes are TRBV25-1 and TRBJ1-5, with TRBD1 identical over 10 bases. V dropped 7 bases and J dropped 6; count of bases not matched to a gene: 3. Germline V gene sequence: CDR1 MGHDK, CDR2 SYGVNS. The CDR3 has 13 amino acids. The DNA of the CDR3 is TGTGCCAGCATGGGACAGGGGAGTCAGCCCCAGCATTTT. As protein: CASMGQGSQPQHF. The full variable domain, its missing parts supplied by reference TRBV25-1 and TRBJ1-5, is EADIYQTPRYLVIGTGKKITLECSQTMGHDKMYWYQQDPGMELHLIHYSYGVNSTEKGDLSSESTVSRIRTEHFPLTLESARPSHTSQYLCASMGQGSQPQHFGDGTRLSIL.

V usage is TRBV10-3 and J usage is TRBJ1-4; 10 bases agree with TRBD1. The germline V gene encodes CDR1 ENHRY and CDR2 SYGVKD. The CDR3 runs 15 residues. With 10 bases clipped from V and 4 bases from J, the junction kept 9 bases outside the gene matches. The CDR3, as DNA: TGTGCCACCTTTGCCGGGACAGGGGTTAATGAAAAACTGTTTTTT. Translating gives CATFAGTGVNEKLFF.